Below are 27 T cell receptor beta chains sequenced from a single sample in a study of blood T cells in healthy people across ages. For the second PCR, which ran for 7 to 11 cycles, a sample-barcoded 5' primer and a J-beta primer mix were used. TCRdb recomputed calls from the 5' RACE reads with MiXCR, one row per CDR3 protein. The data contain 1.5 million to 2 million distinct CDR3 sequences, 49% of them singletons. The material sequenced was blood. These receptor sequences come from a woman aged 40 to 50 in good health.

This clonotype was found a few times. This chain uses TRBV20-1 with TRBJ1-2, with 8 bases fitting TRBD1. The V gene end was trimmed by 8 bases and the J gene end by 0 bases; junction bases not matched to a gene: 5. The CDR3 length is 13 residues. The germline gives CDR1 DFQATT, CDR2 SNEGSKA (reference sequence). Here the CDR3 reads CSRTDRANYGYTF. CDR3 sequence (DNA): TGCAGTCGAACGGACAGGGCTAACTATGGCTACACCTTC.

This rearrangement joins TRBV6-2 or TRBV6-3 to TRBJ2-1; maybe TRBD2 (6 bases). This CDR3 comprises 15 residues. Between the trimmed V and J ends, which lost 0 bases and 5 bases, there was a span of 11 bases. CDR1 and CDR2 (germline): MNHEY, SVGEGT. The CDR3 region is CASSYSGRKNNEQFF. Here the CDR3 DNA reads TGTGCCAGCAGTTACTCGGGGAGGAAAAACAATGAGCAGTTCTTC.

The rearrangement uses TRBV6-5 and TRBJ1-1; D is ambiguous. Trimming removed 0 bases from V and 2 bases from J, with 13 bases in between. Germline loops: CDR1 MNHEY, CDR2 SVGAGI. This CDR3 is 16 amino acids long. The CDR3 is CASSYSQRVRNTEAFF. In DNA form, the CDR3 reads TGTGCCAGCAGTTACTCCCAGAGGGTAAGAAACACTGAAGCTTTCTTT.

This clonotype turned up a few times. The chain uses TRBV28 and TRBJ2-1, with D possibly called TRBD1 or TRBD2 (5 bases each). Trimming pared 6 bases from V and 2 bases from J, leaving 14 bases between. Germline CDR1 and CDR2: MDHEN and SYDVKM. The length of the CDR3 is 15 residues. CDR3 bases: TGTGCCAGCAGCTTTGGGGGAGTGGCCTACAATGAGCAGTTCTTC. It encodes CASSFGGVAYNEQFF.

V usage is TRBV4-3 and J usage is TRBJ2-6; D is ambiguous. CDR1 is LGHNA and CDR2 is YSLEER in the germline V gene. The CDR3 is 16 amino acids. V gave up 1 base and J gave up 4 bases, with 11 bases separating them. This chain's CDR3 is CASSQAALAGANVLTF. The DNA of the CDR3 is TGCGCCAGCAGCCAAGCGGCTCTGGCCGGGGCCAACGTCCTGACTTTC.

The V and J genes are TRBV6-2 or TRBV6-3 and TRBJ2-5; 8 bases fit TRBD2. V lost 2 bases, J lost 11 bases, and 13 bases stayed unmatched. The CDR3 totals 15 residues. Germline V gene data show CDR1 as MNHEY and CDR2 as SVGEGT. The CDR3: CASSYGRGVWNEQYF. The DNA for the CDR3 is TGTGCCAGCAGTTACGGGCGGGGGGTGTGGAATGAGCAGTACTTC.

In the case of this clonotype: A read error may be the cause here, since a much bigger clone is one base away. The chain carries TRBV29-1 and TRBJ2-7; 10 bases match TRBD1. This CDR3 has 13 amino acids. CDR1 SQVTM and CDR2 ANQGSEA come from the germline V gene. The CDR3 loop reads CSVGDRGPYGQYF. The CDR3 coding sequence is TGCAGCGTTGGGGACAGGGGTCCCTACGGGCAGTACTTC.

This clonotype appeared a few times. The J gene is TRBJ1-1, the V gene TRBV29-1, with D unclear. V shed 5 bases and J shed 0 bases, with 1 base lying between them. The CDR3 is 10 amino acids. The germline gives CDR1 SQVTM, CDR2 ANQGSEA. The CDR3 here is CSVMNTEAFF. CDR3 bases: TGCAGCGTTATGAACACTGAAGCTTTCTTT.

The rearrangement uses TRBV20-1 and TRBJ2-3; 14 nucleotides line up with TRBD2. CDR1 is DFQATT and CDR2 is SNEGSKA in the germline V gene (reference sequence). This CDR3 contains 15 residues. After removal of 3 bases from V and 4 bases from J, the junction contained 3 bases not matched to a gene. The CDR3 spells CSARTSGGGADTQYF. In nucleotides, the CDR3 is TGCAGTGCTAGGACTAGCGGGGGGGGAGCAGATACGCAGTATTTT.

The genes are TRBV2 and TRBJ2-1, with TRBD1 matching 9 bases. Trimming took 11 bases from V and 2 from J; bases not matched to a gene: 13. CDR3 length equals 16 residues. CDR1 SNHLY and CDR2 FYNNEI come from the germline V gene. CDR3: CADSMADRGPYNEQFF. As DNA, the CDR3 is TGTGCCGACTCGATGGCGGACAGGGGTCCCTACAATGAGCAGTTCTTC.

This chain links TRBV20-1 with TRBJ2-7; either TRBD1 or TRBD2 may fit D (5 bases each). The J call is in doubt because the DNA end fits TRBJ2-5 better. The CDR3 covers 15 residues. Germline V gene lookup returns CDR1 DFQATT and CDR2 SNEGSKA (reference sequence). The CDR3 here is CSASSLGTELKTQYF. The CDR3 coding sequence is TGCAGTGCTAGTAGCCTCGGGACGGAGTTGAAGACCCAGTACTTC.

This chain links TRBV5-6 with TRBJ2-7; 7 bases align to TRBD2. V lost 2 bases to trimming and J lost 5 bases; unmatched junction nucleotides: 10. This CDR3 is 15 amino acids long. Germline-derived CDR1 and CDR2 are SGHDT and YYEEEE. The CDR3 sequence is CASSFKSSGGDEQYF. The CDR3, as DNA: TGTGCCAGCAGCTTTAAGTCTAGCGGAGGGGACGAGCAGTACTTC.

Turning to this clonotype: Germline and junction disagree at one end, which may indicate a read error. The chain recombines TRBV7-2 with TRBJ2-3; 7 positions agree with TRBD2. The CDR3 is made up of 18 amino acids. Per germline, CDR1 SGHTA and CDR2 FQGNSA. CDR3 sequence (DNA): TGTGCCAACAGCGTACGGGCCACTGGGGCCACTAGCGCAGATACGCAGTATTTT. As protein: CANSVRATGATSADTQYF.

The V gene is TRBV27, the J gene TRBJ2-7; D is tentatively TRBD1 or TRBD2 (6 bases each). The ends were cut back, 5 bases at V and 1 base at J, with 18 bases in the middle. Germline V CDR1 and CDR2: MNHEY, SMNVEV (reference sequence). The CDR3 contains 16 residues. CDR3: CASSPRVTGTSYEQYF. The DNA for the CDR3 is TGTGCCAGCAGTCCCCGGGTTACAGGGACTTCCTACGAGCAGTACTTC.

The table lists this clonotype with a few counts. The chain combines TRBV27 with TRBJ2-7; D is ambiguous. Trimming took off 6 bases at V and 5 bases at J, with 17 bases between the two ends. The CDR3 runs to 14 residues. Germline V lookup: CDR1 MNHEY, CDR2 SMNVEV (reference sequence). The DNA for the CDR3 is TGTGCCAGCAGCCCCGAAAGGGCAGCCCACGAGCAGTACTTC. It specifies CASSPERAAHEQYF.

This clonotype was detected a few times. The chain has TRBV4-3 and TRBJ2-1; tentatively, D is TRBD1 (5 bases). CDR1 LGHNA and CDR2 YSLEER come from the germline V gene. The CDR3 sequence is 14 residues long. V was clipped by 6 bases and J by 2 bases, with 11 bases between them. The CDR3 loop reads CASSETVAYNEQFF. In DNA, the CDR3 is TGCGCCAGCAGTGAGACAGTTGCCTACAATGAGCAGTTCTTC.

This chain links TRBV7-2 with TRBJ1-2; D gene uncertain. The CDR3 length is 12 residues. CDR1 SGHTA and CDR2 FQGNSA come from the germline V gene. V dropped 4 bases and J dropped 8 bases, with 11 bases sitting between them. Here the CDR3 DNA reads TGTGCCAGCAGCTCTAGATGGGAAGGCTACACCTTC. Translation gives CASSSRWEGYTF.

The chain combines TRBV7-6 with TRBJ1-1; D gene unclear. Germline V gene data show CDR1 as SGHVS and CDR2 as FNYEAQ. The V end was cut by 5 bases, the J end by 5 bases, with 12 bases between. This CDR3 comprises 13 residues. CDR3: CASSPRLGTEAFF. CDR3 sequence (DNA): TGTGCCAGCAGCCCCCGACTTGGAACTGAAGCTTTCTTT.

The chain carries TRBV28 and TRBJ2-3; perhaps TRBD2 as D (5 bases). CDR3 length: 16 residues. Germline lookup yields CDR1 MDHEN and CDR2 SYDVKM. With 5 bases removed from V and 8 bases from J, the gap between germline ends came to 23 bases. CDR3 DNA: TGTGCCAGCAGTCCTTACCCTCTAGCTCCCGAGGGTACGCAGTATTTT. Translating gives CASSPYPLAPEGTQYF.

The chain carries TRBV7-9 and TRBJ1-4; D remains ambiguous. The germline V gene has CDR1 SEHNR and CDR2 FQNEAQ (reference sequence). V lost 0 bases and J 5 bases, leaving 7 bases between the germline ends. The CDR3 has 14 residues. Here the CDR3 DNA reads TGTGCCAGCAGCTTAGCGGCGGGGAATGAAAAACTGTTTTTT. As protein: CASSLAAGNEKLFF.

The V call is TRBV5-1, the J call TRBJ1-2; 8 nucleotides line up with TRBD1. Germline V gene sequence: CDR1 SGHRS, CDR2 YFSETQ. Trimming cost V 0 bases and J 0 bases; bases outside gene matches: 4. The CDR3 sequence is 16 residues long. This CDR3 reads CASSLGQGITNYGYTF. CDR3 coding DNA: TGCGCCAGCAGCTTGGGACAGGGGATAACTAACTATGGCTACACCTTC. Full variable domain (missing parts from reference TRBV5-1 and TRBJ1-2): KAGVTQTPRYLIKTRGQQVTLSCSPISGHRSVSWYQQTPGQGLQFLFEYFSETQRNKGNFPGRFSGRQFSNSRSEMNVSTLELGDSALYLCASSLGQGITNYGYTFGSGTRLTVV.

This clonotype has more than one count but fewer than ten. V is TRBV6-2 or TRBV6-3 and J is TRBJ2-7; 11 bases fit TRBD2. The J call may be incorrect, as the DNA end agrees better with TRBJ2-5. This CDR3 has 16 amino acids. Germline V lookup: CDR1 MNHEY, CDR2 SVGEGT. CDR3: CASSWRLAGNSETQYF. The CDR3 DNA is TGTGCCAGCAGTTGGAGACTAGCGGGGAACTCGGAGACCCAGTACTTC.

This clonotype was seen repeatedly, ten times or more. J is TRBJ2-7 and V is TRBV7-9; TRBD1 agrees at 7 bases. CDR3 length: 15 residues. The V and J ends lost 4 bases and 0 bases, in that order; junction bases with no gene match: 6. The germline CDR1 and CDR2 sequences are SEHNR and FQNEAQ (reference sequence). The CDR3 spells CASSSAGTASYEQYF. The CDR3 DNA is TGTGCCAGCAGCTCTGCCGGGACAGCCTCCTACGAGCAGTACTTC.

The chain is built from TRBV20-1 and TRBJ2-3, with 8 positions matching TRBD2. V lost 3 bases, J lost 4 bases, and 6 bases stayed unmatched. Germline values: CDR1 DFQATT, CDR2 SNEGSKA (reference sequence). This CDR3 region has 14 residues. The CDR3: CSASMDGRADTQYF. CDR3 DNA: TGCAGTGCTAGCATGGACGGGAGGGCAGATACGCAGTATTTT.

This chain joins TRBV9 and TRBJ1-4; TRBD1 agrees at 9 bases. The CDR3 runs to 16 residues. V lost 0 bases and J lost 6; bases outside the gene matches: 6. Germline V gene data show CDR1 as SGDLS and CDR2 as YYNGEE. The CDR3, as DNA: TGTGCCAGCAGCGTAGTTCCGACAGGGGGTTATGAAAAACTGTTTTTT. It encodes CASSVVPTGGYEKLFF. The full variable domain, in which reference TRBV9 and TRBJ1-4 provide the parts outside the CDR3, is DSGVTQTPKHLITATGQRVTLRCSPRSGDLSVYWYQQSLDQGLQFLIQYYNGEERAKGNILERFSAQQFPDLHSELNLSSLELGDSALYFCASSVVPTGGYEKLFFGSGTQLSVL.

This chain links TRBV2 with TRBJ1-1; D is ambiguous. CDR1 and CDR2 from the germline V gene are SNHLY and FYNNEI. V was shortened by 2 bases and J by 4 bases, with 11 bases between the two germline ends. The CDR3 sequence is 14 residues long. CDR3 bases: TGTGCCAGCAGTGAAAGGTTTGTCAGCACTGAAGCTTTCTTT. This sequence encodes CASSERFVSTEAFF.

A few counts support this clonotype. This rearrangement joins TRBV4-2 to TRBJ2-7, with D perhaps TRBD2 (5 bases). The germline V gene has CDR1 LGHNA and CDR2 YNFKEQ. The CDR3 has 15 amino acids. The V gene lost 1 base and the J gene lost 4 bases, with 14 bases spanning the gap. This chain's CDR3 is CASSQGAGPTYEQYF. For the CDR3, the DNA is TGTGCCAGCAGCCAAGGGGCGGGCCCTACTTACGAGCAGTACTTC.